This T cell receptor beta chain was captured in a study of blood T cell repertoires in COVID-19. Original processing methods: Researchers report that nucleated cell counts were estimated from reference gene primer amplification. Only in-frame clones appear in the TCRdb table, and some are missing; sequencing was by immunoSEQ multiplex PCR. The V and J calls and clone size are taken from that table; D and trimming were inferred from the DNA. The sample has tens of thousands of clones, roughly nine tenths seen once. V was clipped by 2 bases and J by 8 bases, with 15 bases between them. The CDR3 is 14 amino acids. CDR1 and CDR2 from the germline V gene are SGHTA and FQGNSA.

This chain links TRBV7-2 with TRBJ1-2, with D hard to call. The sequenced sample was peripheral blood. The sequence derives from an older woman with COVID-19, enrolled during active disease. The CDR3 reads CASSLFGEQYGYTF. DNA of the CDR3: TGTGCCAGCAGCTTATTCGGAGAGCAGTACGGCTACACCTTC.